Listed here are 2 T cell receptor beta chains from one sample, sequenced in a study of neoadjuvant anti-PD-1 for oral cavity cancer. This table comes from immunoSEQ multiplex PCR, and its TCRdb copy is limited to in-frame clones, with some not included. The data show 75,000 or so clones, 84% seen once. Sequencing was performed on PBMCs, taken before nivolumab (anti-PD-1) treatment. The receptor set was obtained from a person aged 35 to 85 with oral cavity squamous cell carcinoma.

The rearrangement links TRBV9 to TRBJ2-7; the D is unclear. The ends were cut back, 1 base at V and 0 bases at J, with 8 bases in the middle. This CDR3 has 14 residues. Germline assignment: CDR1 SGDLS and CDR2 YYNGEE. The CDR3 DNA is TGTGCCAGCAGCGTATTCAGCGACTCCTACGAGCAGTACTTC. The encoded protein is CASSVFSDSYEQYF.

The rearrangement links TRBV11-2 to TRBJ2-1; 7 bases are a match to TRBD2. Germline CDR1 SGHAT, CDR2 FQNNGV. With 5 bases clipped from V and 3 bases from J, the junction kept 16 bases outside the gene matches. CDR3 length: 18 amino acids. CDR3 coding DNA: TGTGCCAGCAGCCCACCCCTCCGGCCTAGCGGCGGCTACAATGAGCAGTTCTTC. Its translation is CASSPPLRPSGGYNEQFF.